These T cell receptor beta chains were read from a single sample in a study of blood T cell repertoires in COVID-19. This table comes from immunoSEQ multiplex PCR, and its TCRdb copy is limited to in-frame clones, with some not included. Of about 76,000 clones detected, approximately 85% appear once; the ten largest clones hold 11%. Sequencing input: peripheral blood. These receptors all come from a man in his 60s with COVID-19, enrolled during active disease. The CDR3 runs from the conserved cysteine through the conserved F or W. D genes are given only for firm matches. The listing skips clone size in some rows; elsewhere it reads once, few, many or a size class.

size	D	V	J	DNA	CDR3
NA	NA	TRBV19	TRBJ1-2	TGTGCCAGTAGGTCTTCGGGTTATGGCTACACCTTC	CASRSSGYGYTF
NA	NA	TRBV7-3	TRBJ2-1	TGTGCCAGCAGCTTCTCAGATGCGGGGGAGCAGTTCTTC	CASSFSDAGEQFF
once	NA	TRBV6-2/TRBV6-3	TRBJ2-4	TGTGCCAGCAGTTTTAGAGCTATAGCCAAAAACATTCAGTACTTC	CASSFRAIAKNIQYF
NA	NA	TRBV25-1	TRBJ2-3	TGTGCCAGCAGGGCGGGGGCCAGCACAGATACGCAGTATTTT	CASRAGASTDTQYF
NA	TRBD1	TRBV11-3	TRBJ1-5	TGTGCCAGCAGCTCCGGACAGGGGGACAATCAGCCCCAGCATTTT	CASSSGQGDNQPQHF
NA	TRBD1	TRBV5-1	TRBJ1-2	TGCGCCAGCAGCTTGGGGCCGGGACAGGTCTCGGCTGGCTACACCTTC	CASSLGPGQVSAGYTF
NA	NA	TRBV10-3	TRBJ2-7	TGTGCCATCAGCGCGGGGCGGACAGGAGATTACGAGCAGTACTTC	CAISAGRTGDYEQYF
NA	NA	TRBV5-5	TRBJ1-6	TGTGCCAGCAGCTTCTTCGGTGGGGCGGATAATTCACCCCTCCACTTT	CASSFFGGADNSPLHF
NA	TRBD1	TRBV18	TRBJ1-3	TGTGCCAGCTCACCTCCTAAACCGGACAGGTGGAGCTCTGGAAACACCATATATTTT	CASSPPKPDRWSSGNTIYF
NA	NA	TRBV9	TRBJ1-3	TGTGCCAGCAGCGTAGGGGGGGGCGCAGATGGAAACACCATATATTTT	CASSVGGGADGNTIYF
NA	NA	TRBV7-9	TRBJ1-6	TGTGCCAGCAGCGCACAACCGGGAGGGAATAATTCACCCCTCCACTTT	CASSAQPGGNNSPLHF
NA	NA	TRBV3-1/TRBV3-2	TRBJ2-5	TGTGCCAGCAGCCTTCGAGGGACCCAGTACTTC	CASSLRGTQYF
NA	NA	TRBV28	TRBJ2-2	TGTGCCAGCAGTTTACCGGGGGATAATACCGGGGAGCTGTTTTTT	CASSLPGDNTGELFF
once	TRBD1	TRBV19	TRBJ1-1	TGTGCCAGTAGCCCTTGGACAGGGGGTCACACTGAAGCTTTCTTT	CASSPWTGGHTEAFF
NA	NA	TRBV7-5	TRBJ1-2	TGTGTCAGAAGCGCCCGGGGACAGTTTAACTATGGCTACACCTTC	CVRSARGQFNYGYTF
once	TRBD1	TRBV30	TRBJ1-2	TGTGCCTGGAACCCGGGACAGGGGATTACCTATGGCTACACCTTC	CAWNPGQGITYGYTF
NA	NA	TRBV4-1	TRBJ1-2	TGCGCCAGCAGGGGAACAGGGTCGAGAGGCTATGGCTACACCTTC	CASRGTGSRGYGYTF
once	TRBD2	TRBV7-2	TRBJ2-1	TGTGCCAGCGCAGCGGGGGGCTACAATGAGCAGTTCTTC	CASAAGGYNEQFF
NA	NA	TRBV6-5	TRBJ1-5	TGTGCCAGCACGGGGAGGGGTTTACCCAATCAGCCCCAGCATTTT	CASTGRGLPNQPQHF
few	NA	TRBV7-9	TRBJ1-4	TGTGCCAGCCGAAGGGGAACTAATGAAAAACTGTTTTTT	CASRRGTNEKLFF
NA	NA	TRBV13	TRBJ1-2	TGTGCCAGCAGCTTAGTGGGGCTTAACTATGGCTACACCTTC	CASSLVGLNYGYTF
NA	TRBD1	TRBV7-2	TRBJ1-6	TGTGCCAGCAACCCGCGGGACAGTAATTCACCCCTCCACTTT	CASNPRDSNSPLHF
NA	NA	TRBV5-1	TRBJ1-3	TGCGCCAGCAGCTTGGCCAATCCAGGGGCTGGAAACACCATATATTTT	CASSLANPGAGNTIYF